The 4 T cell receptor beta chains below all came from one sample that was sequenced in a study of T cells after yellow fever vaccination. Via MiXCR, TCRdb re-called the 5' RACE reads, giving one row per CDR3 protein. The sample contains 450,000 to 550,000 distinct CDR3 sequences, 21% of which appear only once. This specimen consisted of PBMCs, obtained less than 25 days after the first yellow fever vaccination. The source is a young man who received the YFV17D yellow fever vaccine.

This clonotype appeared a few times. This chain links TRBV7-9 with TRBJ1-6, with a tentative D call TRBD1 (5 bases). V gave up 3 bases and J gave up 10 bases, with 22 bases separating them. The CDR3 extends over 17 amino acids. Germline CDR1 is SEHNR and CDR2 is FQNEAQ (reference sequence). CDR3 nucleotides: TGTGCCAGCAGCTTTCACCCCCGGGGGTTGGGTCCGTCACCCCTCCACTTT. This translates into CASSFHPRGLGPSPLHF. The full variable domain, its missing parts supplied by reference TRBV7-9 and TRBJ1-6, is DTGVSQNPRHKITKRGQNVTFRCDPISEHNRLYWYRQTLGQGPEFLTYFQNEAQLEKSRLLSDRFSAERPKGSFSTLEIQRTEQGDSAMYLCASSFHPRGLGPSPLHFGNGTRLTVT.

Only a few counts were recorded for this clonotype. This rearrangement joins TRBV20-1 to TRBJ2-2; 8 positions match TRBD1. The germline CDR1 and CDR2 sequences are DFQATT and SNEGSKA (reference sequence). The CDR3 has 15 amino acids. The ends lost 3 bases at V and 2 bases at J; junction bases unmatched: 5. CDR3 coding DNA: TGCAGTGCTAGCCGTGGACAGGGAAACACCGGGGAGCTGTTTTTT. Its translation: CSASRGQGNTGELFF.

In its sample, this clonotype was seen a few times. The chain combines TRBV7-9 with TRBJ1-2; D not certain. This CDR3 region has 15 residues. V was pared by 5 bases and J by 5 bases, with 18 bases between. Looked up from germline, CDR1 is SEHNR and CDR2 is FQNEAQ (reference sequence). The CDR3, as DNA: TGTGCCAGCAGCCCCCCGCTAAGAGATCTTTATGGCTACACCTTC. Encoded protein: CASSPPLRDLYGYTF.

This clonotype was seen a few times. The chain is built from TRBV6-5 and TRBJ1-1; 8 bases agree with TRBD1. This CDR3 comprises 18 residues. Unmatched junction bases numbered 10, after V lost 0 bases and J lost 1 base. The germline V gene encodes CDR1 MNHEY and CDR2 SVGAGI. This chain's CDR3 is CASSYSYEAGGANTEAFF. The CDR3 DNA reads TGTGCCAGCAGTTACTCTTACGAGGCAGGGGGCGCGAACACTGAAGCTTTCTTT.